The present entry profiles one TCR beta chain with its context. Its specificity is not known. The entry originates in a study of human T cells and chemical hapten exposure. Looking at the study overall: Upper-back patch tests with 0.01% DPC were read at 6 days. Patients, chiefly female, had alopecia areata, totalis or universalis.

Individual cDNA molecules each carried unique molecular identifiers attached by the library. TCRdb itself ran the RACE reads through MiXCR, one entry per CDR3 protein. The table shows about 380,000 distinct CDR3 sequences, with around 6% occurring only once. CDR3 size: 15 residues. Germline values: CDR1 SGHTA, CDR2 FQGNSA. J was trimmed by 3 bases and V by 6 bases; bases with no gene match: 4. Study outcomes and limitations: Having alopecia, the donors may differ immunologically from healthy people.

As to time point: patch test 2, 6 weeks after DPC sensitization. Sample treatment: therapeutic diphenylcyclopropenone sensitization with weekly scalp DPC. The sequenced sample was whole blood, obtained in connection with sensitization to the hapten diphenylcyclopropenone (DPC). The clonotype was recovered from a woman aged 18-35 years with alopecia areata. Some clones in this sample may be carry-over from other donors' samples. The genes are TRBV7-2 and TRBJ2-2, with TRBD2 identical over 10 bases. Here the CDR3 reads CASSSSGGHTGELFF. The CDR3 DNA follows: TGTGCCAGCAGTTCTAGCGGGGGACACACCGGGGAGCTGTTTTTT.